A selection of T cell receptor beta chains follows, all from one sample in a study of regulatory T cells in long-lasting Graves disease. A single record per CDR3 protein comes from TCRdb applying MiXCR to the multiplex PCR reads. The sample comprises some 400,000 distinct CDR3 sequences, more than 12% of which are singletons, and approximately 16% rests with the top ten. These same records also appear under a second study, on T cells in Graves' hyperthyroidism and ophthalmopathy.

The specimen was peripheral blood mononuclear cells (PBMCs), collected at new diagnosis, from a patient treated with antithyroid drugs. Receptor source: a woman aged 25 to 39 with Graves disease. Each CDR3 is given with its conserved first and last residue. Fields, in order: J gene, V gene, CDR3 length, CDR3 protein.

j_gene: TRBJ2-5; v_gene: TRBV28; len: 15; CDR3aa: CASSLRLVVGETQYF
j_gene: TRBJ1-5; v_gene: TRBV3-1; len: 15; CDR3aa: CASSQSQGGGQPQHF
j_gene: TRBJ1-5; v_gene: TRBV19; len: 15; CDR3aa: CASSIQLSNNQPQHF
j_gene: TRBJ2-1; v_gene: TRBV5-1; len: 13; CDR3aa: CASSPDRVNEQFF
j_gene: TRBJ2-6; v_gene: TRBV5-1; len: 16; CDR3aa: CASSLEPGAGANVLTF
j_gene: TRBJ2-3; v_gene: TRBV6-5; len: 18; CDR3aa: CASSSLTGWEGSTDTQYF
j_gene: TRBJ2-1; v_gene: TRBV6-2/TRBV6-3; len: 15; CDR3aa: CASREGLAGVDEQFF
j_gene: TRBJ2-1; v_gene: TRBV20-1; len: 15; CDR3aa: CSARFGTRTYNEQFF
j_gene: TRBJ1-2; v_gene: TRBV5-1; len: 14; CDR3aa: CASSLNRVGYGYTF
j_gene: TRBJ2-3; v_gene: TRBV5-4; len: 17; CDR3aa: CASSLAAGGRRTDTQYF
j_gene: TRBJ2-7; v_gene: TRBV28; len: 16; CDR3aa: CASSLSGRGGGYEQYF
j_gene: TRBJ2-7; v_gene: TRBV20-1; len: 16; CDR3aa: CSANDRLWEGGDEQYF
j_gene: TRBJ2-3; v_gene: TRBV6-1; len: 20; CDR3aa: CASSKIPGTGGTPLADTQYF
j_gene: TRBJ2-7; v_gene: TRBV24-1; len: 15; CDR3aa: CATSDSRGRTYEQYF
j_gene: TRBJ2-2; v_gene: TRBV28; len: 15; CDR3aa: CASSLASFGAGELFF
j_gene: TRBJ1-2; v_gene: TRBV6-4; len: 16; CDR3aa: CASSWSFGSGEAGYTF
j_gene: TRBJ1-3; v_gene: TRBV6-5; len: 15; CDR3aa: CASSYGQGVGNTIYF
j_gene: TRBJ2-6; v_gene: TRBV2; len: 15; CDR3aa: CASSVALSGANVLTF
j_gene: TRBJ1-1; v_gene: TRBV29-1; len: 13; CDR3aa: CSVESRMNTEAFF
j_gene: TRBJ2-7; v_gene: TRBV27; len: 12; CDR3aa: CASSFLGNEQYF
j_gene: TRBJ2-7; v_gene: TRBV7-9; len: 14; CDR3aa: CASSPPRGNYEQYF
j_gene: TRBJ2-7; v_gene: TRBV20-1; len: 12; CDR3aa: CSARGAYYEQYF
j_gene: TRBJ2-7; v_gene: TRBV28; len: 13; CDR3aa: CASSESGAYEQYF
j_gene: TRBJ2-3; v_gene: TRBV9; len: 14; CDR3aa: CASSVAGATDTQYF
j_gene: TRBJ1-3; v_gene: TRBV6-5; len: 15; CDR3aa: CASSYDPQVGNTIYF
j_gene: TRBJ2-5; v_gene: TRBV20-1; len: 12; CDR3aa: CSAPDQQETQYF
j_gene: TRBJ2-5; v_gene: TRBV18; len: 13; CDR3aa: CASSPPVQETQYF
j_gene: TRBJ2-7; v_gene: TRBV27; len: 17; CDR3aa: CASSSLPGQGQAYEQYF
j_gene: TRBJ2-3; v_gene: TRBV10-3; len: 16; CDR3aa: CAIKTSGRKSTDTQYF
j_gene: TRBJ2-7; v_gene: TRBV29-1; len: 11; CDR3aa: CSMGQGDEQYF
j_gene: TRBJ2-3; v_gene: TRBV7-2; len: 15; CDR3aa: CASSLSGRGTDTQYF
j_gene: TRBJ2-7; v_gene: TRBV4-1; len: 16; CDR3aa: CASSHLKAGGLGEQYF
j_gene: TRBJ2-3; v_gene: TRBV3-1; len: 16; CDR3aa: CASSQKGLAGADTQYF
j_gene: TRBJ2-3; v_gene: TRBV18; len: 16; CDR3aa: CASSPSRPSSTDTQYF
j_gene: TRBJ2-1; v_gene: TRBV7-8; len: 17; CDR3aa: CASSWPGGSGKNNEQFF
j_gene: TRBJ2-2; v_gene: TRBV10-3; len: 16; CDR3aa: CAITHGASGNTGELFF
j_gene: TRBJ2-3; v_gene: TRBV28; len: 12; CDR3aa: CASSSMEDTQYF
j_gene: TRBJ1-1; v_gene: TRBV6-1; len: 16; CDR3aa: CASRHSGQVSRPEAFF
j_gene: TRBJ2-7; v_gene: TRBV11-2; len: 17; CDR3aa: CASSLEVVAGVTYEQYF
j_gene: TRBJ2-2; v_gene: TRBV7-9; len: 16; CDR3aa: CASSVGGLRNTGELFF
j_gene: TRBJ1-6; v_gene: TRBV27; len: 15; CDR3aa: CASTPRGQRNSPLHF
j_gene: TRBJ1-5; v_gene: TRBV9; len: 15; CDR3aa: CASSAGGGLGQPQHF
j_gene: TRBJ2-1; v_gene: TRBV6-2/TRBV6-3; len: 19; CDR3aa: CASAPGPRTTRGVHNEQFF
j_gene: TRBJ1-1; v_gene: TRBV11-3; len: 22; CDR3aa: CASSHLAWGQEMSWGIFTEAFF
j_gene: TRBJ2-5; v_gene: TRBV5-1; len: 16; CDR3aa: CASSLGEGSLQETQYF
j_gene: TRBJ2-7; v_gene: TRBV4-1; len: 16; CDR3aa: CASSQAARTRAYEQYF
j_gene: TRBJ1-2; v_gene: TRBV9; len: 15; CDR3aa: CASSVATTGNYGYTF
j_gene: TRBJ1-3; v_gene: TRBV24-1; len: 17; CDR3aa: CATRGDKTEHSGNTIYF
j_gene: TRBJ1-4; v_gene: TRBV7-9; len: 16; CDR3aa: CASSPPRQAAVGKLFF
j_gene: TRBJ1-1; v_gene: TRBV20-1; len: 12; CDR3aa: CSAGGGNTEAFF
j_gene: TRBJ2-1; v_gene: TRBV10-3; len: 15; CDR3aa: CAISERGAGNNEQFF
j_gene: TRBJ2-7; v_gene: TRBV28; len: 15; CDR3aa: CASSSPTGSSYEQYF
j_gene: TRBJ1-5; v_gene: TRBV6-5; len: 13; CDR3aa: CASSLGGTQPQHF
j_gene: TRBJ2-6; v_gene: TRBV28; len: 16; CDR3aa: CASSLGQPSGANVLTF
j_gene: TRBJ2-1; v_gene: TRBV5-1; len: 15; CDR3aa: CASSLTESSYNEQFF
j_gene: TRBJ2-7; v_gene: TRBV7-9; len: 13; CDR3aa: CASSLGTGREQYF
j_gene: TRBJ2-1; v_gene: TRBV20-1; len: 18; CDR3aa: CSARDWTSGSGSYNEQFF